The rows below give T cell receptor beta chains drawn from one sample of a study of CD8+ T cells in alopecia areata. This table comes from immunoSEQ multiplex PCR, and its TCRdb copy is limited to in-frame clones, with some not included. The sample carries 210,000 or so clones, around 65% recorded once. The source material was CD4+ T cells sorted from blood, sampled at approximately week 42, from a patient treated with tofacitinib. Source of these receptors: a human donor with alopecia areata. Each CDR3 is given with its conserved first and last residue. Each record gives: clone size, D gene, J gene, V gene, CDR3 protein, CDR3 DNA. D genes are given only for firm matches. Part of the rows lack a size; the others show once, few, many or a class for expanded clones.

-,-,TRBJ2-7,TRBV29-1,CSTSDGYEQYF,TGCAGCACCTCGGACGGATACGAGCAGTACTTC
-,-,TRBJ1-2,TRBV29-1,CSVDEGGGYTF,TGCAGCGTTGATGAGGGAGGGGGCTACACCTTC
-,-,TRBJ2-7,TRBV6-5,CASSYRRGVSYEQYF,TGTGCCAGCAGTTACCGGCGGGGAGTCTCCTACGAGCAGTACTTC
-,-,TRBJ1-2,TRBV19,CASARSGVPYGYTF,TGTGCCAGCGCTCGCTCAGGGGTACCCTATGGCTACACCTTC
few,-,TRBJ2-3,TRBV5-1,CASRLSASTDTQYF,TGCGCCAGCAGGCTCAGCGCAAGCACAGATACGCAGTATTTT
-,-,TRBJ1-2,TRBV29-1,CSVETTVNYGYTF,TGCAGCGTTGAAACAACAGTAAACTATGGCTACACCTTC
few,TRBD2,TRBJ2-1,TRBV4-3,CASSHTNPSGSSLFF,TGCGCCAGCAGCCACACCAACCCTAGCGGATCAAGTCTGTTCTTC
-,TRBD1,TRBJ2-3,TRBV6-5,CASSDSGQSTDTQYF,TGTGCCAGCAGTGACTCGGGACAGAGCACAGATACGCAGTATTTT
once,TRBD1,TRBJ2-6,TRBV19,CASSLWTGGYSGANVLTF,TGTGCCAGTAGCCTGTGGACAGGGGGATATTCTGGGGCCAACGTCCTGACTTTC
few,-,TRBJ2-1,TRBV5-1,CASSLNGDSTYNEQFF,TGCGCCAGCAGCTTGAACGGGGACTCTACCTACAATGAGCAGTTCTTC
once,TRBD1,TRBJ2-1,TRBV7-9,CASSDGTGESDEQFF,TGTGCCAGCAGCGACGGCACAGGGGAGAGCGATGAGCAGTTCTTC
-,-,TRBJ2-1,TRBV5-1,CASSLQDNEQFF,TGCGCCAGCAGCTTGCAGGACAATGAGCAGTTCTTC
-,-,TRBJ1-4,TRBV27,CASGTGYNEKLFF,TGTGCCAGCGGAACAGGGTATAATGAAAAACTGTTTTTT
-,TRBD1,TRBJ1-2,TRBV5-6,CASSLFRDRGLDGYTF,TGTGCCAGCAGCTTATTCCGGGACAGGGGGCTGGACGGCTACACCTTC
-,-,TRBJ1-2,TRBV19,CASSQGPQNYGYTF,TGTGCCAGTAGCCAGGGCCCTCAAAACTATGGCTACACCTTC
few,-,TRBJ2-2,TRBV5-1,CASSYATVNTGELFF,TGCGCCAGCAGCTACGCGACAGTAAACACCGGGGAGCTGTTTTTT
few,-,TRBJ2-2,TRBV10-3,CAISPGTFNTGELFF,TGTGCCATCAGTCCAGGGACTTTTAACACCGGGGAGCTGTTTTTT
-,-,TRBJ2-7,TRBV5-6,CASSLSRGEQYF,TGTGCCAGCAGCTTGTCGAGGGGCGAGCAGTACTTC
-,TRBD2,TRBJ2-2,TRBV28,CASSSGTSVQTGELFF,TGTGCCAGCAGTTCAGGGACTAGCGTCCAAACCGGGGAGCTGTTTTTT
-,TRBD1,TRBJ2-7,TRBV29-1,CSVEKDRGYEQYF,TGCAGCGTTGAGAAGGACAGGGGTTACGAGCAGTACTTC
-,-,TRBJ1-5,TRBV19,CASRAQGATTSQHF,TGTGCCAGTAGGGCCCAGGGAGCCACCACGTCCCAGCATTTT
-,-,TRBJ1-6,TRBV5-1,CASSHNEGRGNSPLHF,TGCGCCAGCAGCCACAATGAGGGCAGGGGAAATTCACCCCTCCACTTT
-,-,TRBJ2-2,TRBV2,CASRIRGASGELFF,TGTGCCAGTCGAATCAGGGGGGCCTCCGGGGAGCTGTTTTTT
-,-,TRBJ1-1,TRBV2,CASSVRQSEAFF,TGTGCCAGCAGTGTGAGGCAGAGTGAAGCTTTCTTT
-,-,TRBJ1-6,TRBV10-3,CAISESGSGSPLHF,TGTGCCATCAGTGAATCCGGTTCGGGTTCACCCCTCCACTTT
-,-,TRBJ2-5,TRBV25-1,CASSWTAETQYF,TGTGCCAGCAGTTGGACAGCAGAGACCCAGTACTTC
few,TRBD2,TRBJ2-1,TRBV7-9,CASSLGPTSGGYNEQFF,TGTGCCAGCAGCTTGGGACCGACTAGCGGGGGGTACAATGAGCAGTTCTTC
few,-,TRBJ2-1,TRBV2,CANTGDNEQFF,TGTGCCAACACAGGCGACAATGAGCAGTTCTTC
-,-,TRBJ1-2,TRBV4-3,CASSRTGGVGHYGYTF,TGCGCCAGCAGCCGAACAGGTGGGGTCGGACACTATGGCTACACCTTC
few,-,TRBJ1-1,TRBV29-1,CSVRKNTEAFF,TGCAGCGTTAGGAAGAACACTGAAGCTTTCTTT
-,-,TRBJ1-5,TRBV9,CASSVSPITGTPQHF,TGTGCCAGCAGCGTCAGCCCAATAACCGGGACACCCCAGCATTTT
few,-,TRBJ2-5,TRBV6-6,CASSYSGTAQETQYF,TGTGCCAGCAGTTACAGCGGGACAGCCCAAGAGACCCAGTACTTC
-,-,TRBJ1-2,TRBV27,CASSLSPWWGYTF,TGTGCCAGCAGTTTATCACCTTGGTGGGGCTACACCTTC
-,-,TRBJ2-1,TRBV5-4,CASSSGGGDEQFF,TGTGCCAGCAGCTCAGGAGGGGGGGATGAGCAGTTCTTC
-,TRBD2,TRBJ2-1,TRBV19,CASSFQGGYEQFF,TGTGCCAGTAGTTTCCAGGGAGGGTATGAGCAGTTCTTC
-,TRBD2,TRBJ2-1,TRBV4-3,CASSQDLVAGTLSRQFF,TGCGCCAGCAGCCAAGATTTGGTAGCGGGGACCCTTAGCCGGCAGTTCTTC
-,-,TRBJ2-6,TRBV29-1,CSVGMPHSGANVLTF,TGCAGCGTCGGGATGCCCCACTCTGGGGCCAACGTCCTGACTTTC
-,-,TRBJ2-3,TRBV25-1,CASRAGPTDTQYF,TGTGCCAGCAGGGCGGGGCCTACAGATACGCAGTATTTT
-,-,TRBJ2-1,TRBV5-1,CASSAYGQPPLAEQFF,TGCGCCAGCAGCGCATACGGGCAGCCTCCTTTGGCGGAGCAGTTCTTC
-,TRBD2,TRBJ2-5,TRBV4-3,CASSQDVLGRGETQYF,TGCGCCAGCAGCCAAGACGTGCTCGGGAGGGGAGAGACCCAGTACTTC
-,-,TRBJ2-3,TRBV5-1,CASSSGGSNTDTQYF,TGCGCCAGCAGTTCGGGCGGGTCCAACACAGATACGCAGTATTTT
-,-,TRBJ1-2,TRBV5-1,CASSLTDRTWDGYTF,TGCGCCAGCAGCCTAACCGACAGGACCTGGGATGGCTACACCTTC
-,TRBD1,TRBJ1-5,TRBV18,CASSLQGYGGNQPQHF,TGTGCCAGCTCACTACAGGGGTACGGCGGCAATCAGCCCCAGCATTTT
few,-,TRBJ2-3,TRBV20-1,CSARWGDTQYF,TGCAGTGCTAGATGGGGTGATACGCAGTATTTT
-,-,TRBJ1-1,TRBV13,CASSLARGRNTEAFF,TGTGCCAGCAGCTTAGCTCGGGGAAGGAACACTGAAGCTTTCTTT
few,TRBD1,TRBJ2-1,TRBV20-1,CSLETGNEQFF,TGCAGCCTGGAGACAGGGAATGAGCAGTTCTTC
-,-,TRBJ2-5,TRBV15,CATSRGYQETQYF,TGTGCCACCAGCAGAGGCTATCAAGAGACCCAGTACTTC
-,-,TRBJ1-5,TRBV7-9,CASSAESNQPQHF,TGTGCCAGCAGCGCAGAGAGCAATCAGCCCCAGCATTTT
-,-,TRBJ2-3,TRBV7-9,CASSPGNTQYF,TGTGCCAGCAGCCCAGGAAATACGCAGTATTTT
once,TRBD1,TRBJ1-1,TRBV7-9,CASSHTDRGNTEAFF,TGTGCCAGCAGCCACACGGACAGGGGGAACACTGAAGCTTTCTTT
-,TRBD1,TRBJ2-4,TRBV4-3,CASSDGQGRGAKNIQYF,TGCGCCAGCAGCGATGGACAGGGTCGTGGAGCCAAAAACATTCAGTACTTC